This T cell receptor (beta chain) originates from a study of T cells in localized non-small cell lung cancer. Data came from immunoSEQ multiplex PCR; TCRdb stores just in-frame clones and leaves some out. Here the sample spans 70,000 to 95,000 clones, roughly 93% being singletons. Study observations and caveats: Greater T cell density in blood accompanied longer overall survival. Appearances in adjacent lung were noted for a median approximately 50 of the top 100 tumor clones.

The V gene's germline CDR1 is PRHDT and CDR2 FYEKMQ (reference sequence). The CDR3 is 15 amino acids. Unmatched junction bases numbered 4, after V lost 5 bases and J lost 4 bases. Note on this clone: The antigen remains undetermined.

The chain is built from TRBV13 and TRBJ2-2; 10 nucleotides line up with TRBD1. This clonotype was obtained from a woman aged 40-69 years with stage II squamous cell lung carcinoma. The sequencing used PBMCs, collected before any cancer treatment. The CDR3 DNA reads TGTGCCAGCAGCCCCCGGGACAGGGGCACCGGGGAGCTGTTTTTT. Protein: CASSPRDRGTGELFF.